The rows below give T cell receptor beta chains drawn from one sample of a study of shared clonotypes between healthy human individuals. Sequenced by immunoSEQ multiplex PCR; TCRdb stores in-frame clones only, minus some. The sample lists millions of clones, roughly 92% seen once, with over 0.12% in the top ten. Sequencing was done on a sample of naive CD4+ T cells sorted from blood. These receptors originate from a man younger than 35 in good health. Each CDR3 is given with its conserved first and last residue. The D gene is left open where the match is weak. The size field is filled for only some rows; it gives once, few, many or a size class.

TRBV19,once,14,-,TRBJ2-2,TGTGCCAGTAGTATCGAACGGAACACCGGGGAGCTGTTTTTT,CASSIERNTGELFF
TRBV7-9,-,14,-,TRBJ2-7,TGTGCCAGCATCGACTCGGACCAGCCTTACGAGCAGTACTTC,CASIDSDQPYEQYF
TRBV19,-,13,-,TRBJ2-5,TGTGCCAGCCCGGGACGCAACCAAGAGACCCAGTACTTC,CASPGRNQETQYF
TRBV30,-,11,-,TRBJ1-3,TGTGCCTGGGGAGGAGAGAGAACCATATATTTT,CAWGGERTIYF
TRBV18,few,15,-,TRBJ1-3,TGTGCCAGCTCACCACGCGACAACTCTGGAAACACCATATATTTT,CASSPRDNSGNTIYF
TRBV25-1,once,14,TRBD1,TRBJ1-2,TGTGCCAGCAGCGAAGGACAGGCCTACTATGGCTACACCTTC,CASSEGQAYYGYTF
TRBV18,-,14,-,TRBJ2-7,TGTGCCAGCTCACCGAAGGCTAGTTCCTACGAGCAGTACTTC,CASSPKASSYEQYF
TRBV5-4,-,15,TRBD1,TRBJ2-1,TGTGCCAGCAGCTTGGATAGTGGGACAGGGAGGGAGCAGTTCTTC,CASSLDSGTGREQFF
TRBV7-2,-,15,TRBD2,TRBJ2-7,TGTGCCAGCAGCTCAACCGGGACTAGAACTTACGAGCAGTACTTC,CASSSTGTRTYEQYF
TRBV2,-,11,-,TRBJ2-1,TGTGCCAGCAGCGCCGGGGCGGAGCAGTTCTTC,CASSAGAEQFF
TRBV4-1,-,17,-,TRBJ2-3,TGCGCCAGCAGCAACCCCGCCTCAGGGAGGACCACAGATACGCAGTATTTT,CASSNPASGRTTDTQYF
TRBV7-2,-,15,TRBD1,TRBJ2-7,TGTGCCAGCAGCTTAAGGACAGGGGGTTCCTACGAGCAGTACTTC,CASSLRTGGSYEQYF
TRBV6-1,-,15,-,TRBJ1-6,TGTGCCAGCAGTGATTTGACAGAACTTAATTCACCCCTCCACTTT,CASSDLTELNSPLHF
TRBV7-2,-,13,-,TRBJ1-5,TGTGCCAGCAGCTTACGGGGTGAGCAGCCCCAGCATTTT,CASSLRGEQPQHF
TRBV5-1,-,15,TRBD1,TRBJ1-4,TGCGCCAGCAGCCAAGACAGGGCCTCCAATGAAAAACTGTTTTTT,CASSQDRASNEKLFF
TRBV29-1,few,11,-,TRBJ2-7,TGCAGCGTTGAGGGGTCCTACGAGCAGTACTTC,CSVEGSYEQYF
TRBV11-3,-,14,TRBD2,TRBJ2-4,TGTGCCAGCAGCTCCCGGGAGGACAAAAACATTCAGTACTTC,CASSSREDKNIQYF
TRBV18,-,14,-,TRBJ2-7,TGTGCCAGCTCACCCAGCGATGGCTCCTACGAGCAGTACTTC,CASSPSDGSYEQYF
TRBV5-5,-,13,-,TRBJ1-4,TGTGCCAGCAGAACCGGGACTAATGAAAAACTGTTTTTT,CASRTGTNEKLFF
TRBV11-1,-,15,-,TRBJ2-1,TGTGCCAGCAGCTTAGTTCAGGGGGCGGGAGGTGAGCAGTTCTTC,CASSLVQGAGGEQFF
TRBV28,-,16,-,TRBJ1-5,TGTGCCAGCAGTTTGCCTTGGGGGCAAGGAGTGCAGCCCCAGCATTTT,CASSLPWGQGVQPQHF
TRBV5-4,-,15,TRBD2,TRBJ2-3,TGTGCCAGCAGCTTGGCTCTAGCGGGAGCAGATACGCAGTATTTT,CASSLALAGADTQYF
TRBV30,-,15,TRBD1,TRBJ1-2,TGTGCCTGGAACCACCGTGGGACAGGGAGACATGGCTACACCTTC,CAWNHRGTGRHGYTF
TRBV27,-,17,TRBD2,TRBJ2-1,TGTGCCAGCAGCCGGACTAGCGGGAGAGTGGGGTACAATGAGCAGTTCTTC,CASSRTSGRVGYNEQFF
TRBV11-3,-,16,TRBD1,TRBJ2-2,TGTGCCAGCAGCAAACAAGGGACAGCGAACACCGGGGAGCTGTTTTTT,CASSKQGTANTGELFF
TRBV25-1,-,13,-,TRBJ1-2,TGTGCCAGCAGCGGGGGGGGAATCATAGGCTACACCTTC,CASSGGGIIGYTF
TRBV7-9,-,12,-,TRBJ1-2,TGTGCCAGTCAGGAAGGTCCGGATGGCTACACCTTC,CASQEGPDGYTF
TRBV2,-,13,-,TRBJ1-2,TGTGCCAACTCACGGGGGGGAAACTATGGCTACACCTTC,CANSRGGNYGYTF
TRBV6-1,-,13,-,TRBJ1-3,TGTGCCAGCGGAGCTCGGGGGGCAGACACCATATATTTT,CASGARGADTIYF
TRBV18,-,15,TRBD2,TRBJ2-1,TGTGCCAGCTCACCACCGAGCGGGAGAGTCAATGAGCAGTTCTTC,CASSPPSGRVNEQFF
TRBV18,-,15,-,TRBJ2-4,TGTGCCAGCTCAGTCGGGGAAGAAGGGAAAAACATTCAGTACTTC,CASSVGEEGKNIQYF
TRBV4-1,-,13,-,TRBJ2-5,TGCGCCAGCAGCCAAGAACTCCGAAAGACCCAGTACTTC,CASSQELRKTQYF
TRBV5-1,-,15,-,TRBJ1-1,TGCGCCAGCAGCTTGGCCATTGGTAAGGACACTGAAGCTTTCTTT,CASSLAIGKDTEAFF
TRBV7-8,-,15,-,TRBJ1-1,TGTGCCAGCAGTTTTTCCAGGGTTAAGGACACTGAAGCTTTCTTT,CASSFSRVKDTEAFF
TRBV19,-,15,TRBD1,TRBJ2-7,TGTGCCAGTAGTATGGGGACAGGGGGGGTCTACGAGCAGTACTTC,CASSMGTGGVYEQYF
TRBV5-4,-,15,-,TRBJ1-2,TGTGCCAGCAGCCTTGGAGGCAGAACTAACTATGGCTACACCTTC,CASSLGGRTNYGYTF
TRBV6-6,-,14,-,TRBJ1-5,TGTGCCAGCAGTAAAACGGCAGTCGATCAGCCCCAGCATTTT,CASSKTAVDQPQHF
TRBV10-3,-,14,-,TRBJ1-4,TGTGCCATCAGTGAGTCGGGGGATACTGAAAAACTGTTTTTT,CAISESGDTEKLFF
TRBV6-1,once,13,TRBD1,TRBJ2-7,TGTGCCAGCAGGGGGGACAGGGCCTACGAGCAGTACTTC,CASRGDRAYEQYF
TRBV28,-,15,TRBD1,TRBJ2-7,TGTGCCAGCAGCCGAGGACAGGGTAACTCCTACGAGCAGTACTTC,CASSRGQGNSYEQYF
TRBV19,-,14,TRBD1,TRBJ1-5,TGTGCCAGTAGTCCAACAGGGGGTGGTCAGCCCCAGCATTTT,CASSPTGGGQPQHF
TRBV27,-,15,-,TRBJ2-7,TGTGCCAGCAGCCCACTACGCGCGGGGTCCTACGAGCAGTACTTC,CASSPLRAGSYEQYF
TRBV6-6,-,13,-,TRBJ1-1,TGTGCCAGCAGTTACTCGTTCAGGGATGGAGCTTTCTTT,CASSYSFRDGAFF
TRBV18,-,13,-,TRBJ1-2,TGTGCCAGCTCACAGACCGGGGGGGATGGCTACACCTTC,CASSQTGGDGYTF
TRBV5-4,-,15,-,TRBJ1-4,TGTGCCAGCAGCTTGGCCGGTGGCGCGGGCGAAAAACTGTTTTTT,CASSLAGGAGEKLFF
TRBV5-1,-,15,-,TRBJ2-7,TGCGCCAGCAGCTTGGCTATAGGGGGCTCCTACGAGCAGTACTTC,CASSLAIGGSYEQYF
TRBV19,-,16,-,TRBJ2-1,TGTGCCAGTAGTACTCGGGACCTGGGGGGCTACAATGAGCAGTTCTTC,CASSTRDLGGYNEQFF
TRBV7-9,-,18,-,TRBJ1-2,TGTGCCAGCAGCTTATTGGTCCGTCGGGAACCGCCTAACTATGGCTACACCTTC,CASSLLVRREPPNYGYTF
TRBV5-4,-,14,TRBD1,TRBJ1-3,TGTGCCAGCAGCTTCAGGGGGCAAGGAAACACCATATATTTT,CASSFRGQGNTIYF